This TCR beta chain was sequenced in a study of T cell changes during pregnancy in multiple sclerosis. The assay was immunoSEQ multiplex PCR, and TCRdb's table has in-frame clones only and misses some. The table records about 57,000 clones, 80% to 90% of them present only once. The V segment lost 8 bases and the J segment 0 bases; nucleotides outside the gene matches: 3. Germline-derived CDR1 and CDR2 are LNHDA and SQIVND (reference sequence). The CDR3 sequence is 13 residues long. The chain is built from TRBV19 and TRBJ2-7, with 8 bases identical to TRBD1. The sample was CD4+ T cells from peripheral blood mononuclear cells, taken in the third trimester of pregnancy. The TCR comes from a female donor with multiple sclerosis, enrolled in a pregnancy study. The CDR3 loop is CASRQGASYEQYF. Here the CDR3 DNA reads TGTGCCAGTCGGCAGGGGGCCTCCTACGAGCAGTACTTC.